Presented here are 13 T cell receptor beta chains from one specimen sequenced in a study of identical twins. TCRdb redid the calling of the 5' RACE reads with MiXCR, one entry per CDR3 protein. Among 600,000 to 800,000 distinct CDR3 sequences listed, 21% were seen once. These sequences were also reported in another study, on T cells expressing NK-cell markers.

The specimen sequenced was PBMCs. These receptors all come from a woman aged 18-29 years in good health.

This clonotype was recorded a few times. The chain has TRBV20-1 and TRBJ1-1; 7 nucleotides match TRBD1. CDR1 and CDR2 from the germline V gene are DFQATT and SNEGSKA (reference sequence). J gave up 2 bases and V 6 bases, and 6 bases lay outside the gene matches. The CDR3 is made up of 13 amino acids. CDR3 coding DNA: TGCAGTGCGGGGGACAGTCTTAACACTGAAGCTTTCTTT. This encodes CSAGDSLNTEAFF.

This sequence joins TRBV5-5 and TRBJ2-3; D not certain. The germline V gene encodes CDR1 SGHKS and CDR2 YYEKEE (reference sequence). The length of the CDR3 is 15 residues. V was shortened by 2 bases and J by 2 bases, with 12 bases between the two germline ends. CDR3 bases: TGTGCCAGCAGCTTTAGGTTGGGAAACACAGATACGCAGTATTTT. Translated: CASSFRLGNTDTQYF. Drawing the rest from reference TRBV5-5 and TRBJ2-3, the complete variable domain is DAGVTQSPTHLIKTRGQQVTLRCSPISGHKSVSWYQQVLGQGPQFIFQYYEKEERGRGNFPDRFSARQFPNYSSELNVNALLLGDSALYLCASSFRLGNTDTQYFGPGTRLTVL.

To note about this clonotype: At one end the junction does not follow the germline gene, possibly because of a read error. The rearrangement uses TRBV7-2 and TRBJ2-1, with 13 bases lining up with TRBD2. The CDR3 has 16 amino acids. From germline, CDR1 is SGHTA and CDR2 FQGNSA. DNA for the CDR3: TGTGCCAACAGCTTAGGCAGGACTAGCGGGAGACATGAGCAGTTCTTC. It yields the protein CANSLGRTSGRHEQFF.

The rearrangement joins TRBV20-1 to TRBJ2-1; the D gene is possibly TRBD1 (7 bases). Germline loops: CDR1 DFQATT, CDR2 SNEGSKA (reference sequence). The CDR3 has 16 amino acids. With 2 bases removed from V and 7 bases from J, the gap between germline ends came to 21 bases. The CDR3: CSARYGVARGANEQFF. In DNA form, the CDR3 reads TGCAGTGCTAGATACGGAGTGGCCAGGGGGGCGAATGAGCAGTTCTTC.

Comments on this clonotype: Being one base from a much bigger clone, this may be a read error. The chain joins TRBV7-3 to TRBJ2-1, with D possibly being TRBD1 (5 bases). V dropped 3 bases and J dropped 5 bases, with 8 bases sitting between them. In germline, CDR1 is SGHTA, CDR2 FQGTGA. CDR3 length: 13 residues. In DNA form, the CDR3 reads TGTGCCAGCAGCTTCGCCAGGGACAATGAGCAGTTCTTC. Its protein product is CASSFARDNEQFF.

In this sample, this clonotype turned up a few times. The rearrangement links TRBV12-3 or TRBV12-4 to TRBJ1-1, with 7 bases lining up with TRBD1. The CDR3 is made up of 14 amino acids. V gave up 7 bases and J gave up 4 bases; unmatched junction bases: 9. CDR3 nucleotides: TGTGCCAGCACCCCACTACAGGGGTTCACTGAAGCTTTCTTT. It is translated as CASTPLQGFTEAFF.

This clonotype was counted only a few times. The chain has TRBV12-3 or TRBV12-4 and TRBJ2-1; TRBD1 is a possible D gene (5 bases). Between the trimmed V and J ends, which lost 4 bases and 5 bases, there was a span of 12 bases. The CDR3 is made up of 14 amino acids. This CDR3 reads CASSWGQADNEQFF. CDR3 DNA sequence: TGTGCCAGCAGTTGGGGCCAGGCGGACAATGAGCAGTTCTTC.

In DNA form, the CDR3 reads TGTGCCAGCAGCGTACGAGAACAGAACTATGGCTACACCTTC. Its protein product is CASSVREQNYGYTF. The chain recombines TRBV9 with TRBJ1-2; D call uncertain. This CDR3 has 14 amino acids. The germline CDR1 and CDR2 sequences are SGDLS and YYNGEE. Trimming cost V 1 base and J 2 bases, with 9 bases left between them.

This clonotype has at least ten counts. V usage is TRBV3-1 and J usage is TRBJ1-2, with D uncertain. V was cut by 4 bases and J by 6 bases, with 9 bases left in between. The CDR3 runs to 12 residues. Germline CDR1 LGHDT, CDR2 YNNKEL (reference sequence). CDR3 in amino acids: CASSLLGDGYTF. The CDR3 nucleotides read TGTGCCAGCAGCCTCCTCGGGGATGGCTACACCTTC. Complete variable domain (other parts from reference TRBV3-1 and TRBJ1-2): DTAVSQTPKYLVTQMGNDKSIKCEQNLGHDTMYWYKQDSKKFLKIMFSYNNKELIINETVPNRFSPKSPDKAHLNLHINSLELGDSAVYFCASSLLGDGYTFGSGTRLTVV.

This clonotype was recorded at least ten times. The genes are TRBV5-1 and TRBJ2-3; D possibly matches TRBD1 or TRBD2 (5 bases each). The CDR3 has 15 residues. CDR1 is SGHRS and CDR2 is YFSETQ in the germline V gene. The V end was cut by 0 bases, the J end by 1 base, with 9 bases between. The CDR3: CASSLGRGGTDTQYF. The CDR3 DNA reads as TGCGCCAGCAGCTTGGGTCGGGGCGGCACAGATACGCAGTATTTT.

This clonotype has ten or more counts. The DNA of the CDR3 is TGCAGTGCTAGAGATCTCCAGGGCGAGCAGTTCTTC. Protein sequence: CSARDLQGEQFF. J is TRBJ2-1 and V is TRBV20-1; D is possibly TRBD1 (5 bases). Trimming cost V 0 bases and J 10 bases, with 10 bases left between them. Germline V lookup: CDR1 DFQATT, CDR2 SNEGSKA (reference sequence). The length of the CDR3 is 12 residues.

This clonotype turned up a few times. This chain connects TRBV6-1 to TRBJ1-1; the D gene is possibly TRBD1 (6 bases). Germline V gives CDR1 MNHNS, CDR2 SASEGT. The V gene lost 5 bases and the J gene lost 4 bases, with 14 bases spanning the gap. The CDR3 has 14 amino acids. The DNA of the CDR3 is TGTGCCAGCAGTCCCCACAGGGTTGGCACTGAAGCTTTCTTT. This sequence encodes CASSPHRVGTEAFF.

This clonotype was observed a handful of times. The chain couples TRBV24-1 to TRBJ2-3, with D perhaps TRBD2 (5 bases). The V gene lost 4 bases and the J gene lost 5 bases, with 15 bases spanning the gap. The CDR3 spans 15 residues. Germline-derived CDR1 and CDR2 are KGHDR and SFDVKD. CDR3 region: CATSDPRAAGDTQYF. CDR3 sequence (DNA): TGTGCCACCAGTGACCCGCGGGCCGCGGGAGATACGCAGTATTTT.